This TCR beta chain was captured in a study of blood T cells in healthy people across ages. General study findings and limits: Observed TCR beta diversity showed a strong correlation with the percentage of naive T cells as measured by flow cytometry. Higher diversity, along with more naive CD4+ cells, distinguished long-lived donors from aged donors.

The CDR3 runs to 13 residues. The V and J ends lost 4 bases and 0 bases respectively, with 4 bases between them. Germline CDR1 SGHTA, CDR2 FQGTGA. Healthy Caucasian individuals from Russia aged roughly 6 to 90 served as donors. It was with a sample-barcoded 5' primer and a J-beta primer mix that a second PCR of about 6 to 12 cycles was run. With 12 random nucleotides, a template-switch adaptor tagged each individual cDNA molecule. TCRdb fed the 5' RACE reads into MiXCR, producing one record per CDR3 protein. The sample holds hundreds of thousands of distinct CDR3 sequences, around 38% seen once. Turning to this clonotype: The target antigen is unknown.

Sequenced input: blood. The TCR sequence derives from a man older than 75 in good health. This rearrangement joins TRBV7-3 to TRBJ1-3; D is undetermined. The CDR3 nucleotides read TGTGCCAGCAGCTCTTACTCTGGAAACACCATATATTTT. Its protein product is CASSSYSGNTIYF.